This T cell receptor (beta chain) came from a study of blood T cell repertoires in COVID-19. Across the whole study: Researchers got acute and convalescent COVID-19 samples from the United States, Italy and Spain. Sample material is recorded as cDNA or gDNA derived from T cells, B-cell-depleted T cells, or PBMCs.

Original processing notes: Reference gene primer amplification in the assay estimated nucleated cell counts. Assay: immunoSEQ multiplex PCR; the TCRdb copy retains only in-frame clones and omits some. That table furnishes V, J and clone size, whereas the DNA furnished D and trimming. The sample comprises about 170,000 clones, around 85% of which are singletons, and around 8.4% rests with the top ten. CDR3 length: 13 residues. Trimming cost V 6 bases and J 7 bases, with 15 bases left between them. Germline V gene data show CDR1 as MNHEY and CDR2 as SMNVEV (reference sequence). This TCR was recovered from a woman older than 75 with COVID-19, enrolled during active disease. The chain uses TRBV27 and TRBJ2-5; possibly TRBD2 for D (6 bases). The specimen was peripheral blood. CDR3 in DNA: TGTGCCAGCAGCAGTACTAGCTTAGGGACCCAGTACTTC. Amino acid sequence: CASSSTSLGTQYF.